A selection of T cell receptor beta chains follows, all from one sample in a study of T cells in Graves' hyperthyroidism and ophthalmopathy. TCRdb re-analysed the multiplex PCR reads in MiXCR, keeping a single row per CDR3 protein. The profile shows 350,000 or so distinct CDR3 sequences, roughly 18% of them singletons. The sample was blood. The receptors originated from a middle-aged woman with Graves' ophthalmopathy. Both conserved end residues are part of each CDR3. Fields, in order: J gene, V gene, CDR3 length, CDR3 protein.

TRBJ1-3,TRBV7-2,15,CASSLTRNPGNTIYF
TRBJ2-5,TRBV6-2/TRBV6-3,12,CASSRQGGTQYF
TRBJ2-3,TRBV6-5,16,CASSWILANPTDTQYF
TRBJ1-2,TRBV19,16,CASSPRRTGVLYGYTF
TRBJ1-1,TRBV3-1,13,CASSQLGTAEAFF
TRBJ2-5,TRBV9,14,CASSAGLREETQYF
TRBJ2-6,TRBV28,15,CASSFPGTGANVLTF
TRBJ1-2,TRBV5-5,15,CASSLHSDRSSGYTF
TRBJ2-2,TRBV27,18,CASRGDRGPLANTGELFF
TRBJ2-2,TRBV2,15,CASSVEGGNTGELFF
TRBJ2-7,TRBV14,15,CASSRGLAASYEQYF
TRBJ1-5,TRBV6-4,17,CASTIARGQGLDQPQHF
TRBJ2-7,TRBV5-1,13,CASSLWTGDEQYF